Sequencing of this T cell receptor (beta chain) was carried out in a study of technical replicates of blood from a few donors. This table comes from immunoSEQ multiplex PCR, and its TCRdb copy is limited to in-frame clones, with some not included. The sample includes just over 75,000 clones, about 92% seen only once; the top ten take about 0.41%. The sample was T cells isolated from PBMCs. The source is a human donor in good health.

The chain's CDR3 is CASSVGPSGSFTGELFF. The CDR3 region has the DNA TGTGCCAGCAGCGTAGGTCCTAGCGGGAGTTTCACCGGGGAGCTGTTTTTT. V gene TRBV9 combines with J gene TRBJ2-2, with 10 bases aligning to TRBD2. J gave up 4 bases and V 0 bases, and 6 bases lay outside the gene matches. The germline V gene has CDR1 SGDLS and CDR2 YYNGEE. The CDR3 extends over 17 amino acids.